This T cell receptor (beta chain) was retrieved from a study of STAT5B mutations in CD4+ large granular lymphocyte leukemia. Profiling relied on immunoSEQ multiplex PCR, and the TCRdb table lists in-frame clones only, not all of them. The sample includes fewer than 25,000 clones, 82% seen only once; the top ten take around 9.2%. In regard to this clone: Its antigen is currently unknown.

Overall study results and limits: Compared with healthy controls (2/35), patient top clones favored TRBV06 (8/27).

This CDR3 has 14 amino acids. Germline-derived CDR1 and CDR2 are MDHEN and SYDVKM. V lost 9 bases, J lost 0 bases, and 15 bases lay in between. The sequence derives from a human donor in good health. The sample was CD4+ T cells from blood buffy coats. The chain carries TRBV28 and TRBJ2-7; TRBD1 or TRBD2 may be the D gene (5 bases each). The CDR3 protein is CASSGDASSYEQYF. Written as DNA, the CDR3 is TGTGCCAGTAGTGGGGACGCCAGCTCCTACGAGCAGTACTTC.